A single sample gave rise to the 6 T cell receptor beta chains below, sequenced in a study of cytomegalovirus exposure and HLA in healthy donors. The PCR contained 60 Vbeta and 13 Jbeta primers. Assay: immunoSEQ multiplex PCR; the TCRdb copy retains only in-frame clones and omits some. The table has about 120,000 clones, 82% seen once. The source material was PBMCs. Receptors originate from a woman between 18 and 29 years old in good health and CMV-seronegative.

This chain uses TRBV27 with TRBJ1-2, with 12 bases identical to TRBD1. CDR3 length: 15 residues. V shed 5 bases, J shed 8 bases, and the junction held 9 bases outside the gene matches. Germline lookup yields CDR1 MNHEY and CDR2 SMNVEV (reference sequence). DNA for the CDR3: TGTGCCAGCAGTAACCCGGGACAGGGGGCTTGGGGCTACACCTTC. It encodes CASSNPGQGAWGYTF.

This chain joins TRBV19 and TRBJ1-2; maybe TRBD1 (6 bases). With 1 base removed from V and 2 bases from J, the gap between germline ends came to 14 bases. Germline values: CDR1 LNHDA, CDR2 SQIVND (reference sequence). The CDR3 loop spans 16 amino acids. CDR3 in DNA: TGTGCCAGTAGTATAGGTGTGGACAGACCCAACTATGGCTACACCTTC. It codes for CASSIGVDRPNYGYTF.

V gene TRBV10-1 combines with J gene TRBJ1-5, with a weak D call TRBD1 (5 bases). The V gene lost 5 bases and the J gene lost 11 bases, with 19 bases spanning the gap. Germline CDR1 WNHNN, CDR2 SYGVQD (reference sequence). The CDR3 has 14 residues. The CDR3 is CASSLPTASQAQHF. CDR3 sequence (DNA): TGCGCCAGCAGTCTCCCAACGGCATCACAGGCCCAGCATTTT.

The chain uses TRBV18 and TRBJ2-3; 10 bases match TRBD1. The CDR3 runs to 15 residues. Germline CDR1 reads KGHSH; CDR2 reads LQKENI. V was pared by 3 bases and J by 4 bases, with 4 bases of the junction left unmatched. CDR3 sequence reads: CASSPGTGAPDTQYF. CDR3 DNA: TGTGCCAGCTCACCCGGGACAGGGGCCCCAGATACGCAGTATTTT.

This sequence joins TRBV14 and TRBJ2-2; TRBD2 aligns across 10 bases. Per germline, CDR1 SGHDN and CDR2 FVKESK. The V and J ends lost 5 bases and 7 bases, in that order; junction bases with no gene match: 13. The CDR3 loop spans 17 amino acids. CDR3: CASSSPPIAGGVGELFF. CDR3 DNA: TGTGCCAGCAGCTCCCCACCAATAGCGGGGGGCGTCGGGGAGCTGTTTTTT.

This chain links TRBV5-8 with TRBJ2-1, with TRBD2 matching 8 bases. CDR1 and CDR2 from the germline V gene are SGHTS and YDEGEE. The CDR3 is made up of 14 amino acids. V lost 0 bases, J lost 8 bases, and 4 bases stayed unmatched. CDR3 residues: CASSLEREFDEQFF. In DNA, the CDR3 is TGTGCCAGCAGCTTGGAGCGGGAGTTCGATGAGCAGTTCTTC.